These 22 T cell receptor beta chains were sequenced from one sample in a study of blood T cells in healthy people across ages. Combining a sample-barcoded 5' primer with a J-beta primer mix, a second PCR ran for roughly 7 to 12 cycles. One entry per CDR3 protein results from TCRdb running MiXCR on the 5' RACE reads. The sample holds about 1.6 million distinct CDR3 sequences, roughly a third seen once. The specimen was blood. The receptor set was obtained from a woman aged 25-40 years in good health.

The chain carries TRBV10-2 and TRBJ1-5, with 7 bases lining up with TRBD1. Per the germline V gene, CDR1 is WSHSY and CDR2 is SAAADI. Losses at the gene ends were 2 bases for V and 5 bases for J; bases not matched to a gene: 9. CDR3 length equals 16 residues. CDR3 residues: CASSERQGWGDQPQHF. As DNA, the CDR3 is TGCGCCAGCAGTGAGAGACAGGGATGGGGTGATCAGCCCCAGCATTTT.

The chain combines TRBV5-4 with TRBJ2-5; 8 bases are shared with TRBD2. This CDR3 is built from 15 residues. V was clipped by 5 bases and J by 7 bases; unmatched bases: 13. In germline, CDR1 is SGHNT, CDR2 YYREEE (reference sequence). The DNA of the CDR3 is TGTGCCAGCAGTCTGGGGAGCGGGAGCCACCCGACCCAGTACTTC. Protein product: CASSLGSGSHPTQYF. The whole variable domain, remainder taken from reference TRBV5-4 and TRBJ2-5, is ETGVTQSPTHLIKTRGQQVTLRCSSQSGHNTVSWYQQALGQGPQFIFQYYREEENGRGNFPPRFSGLQFPNYSSELNVNALELDDSALYLCASSLGSGSHPTQYFGPGTRLLVL.

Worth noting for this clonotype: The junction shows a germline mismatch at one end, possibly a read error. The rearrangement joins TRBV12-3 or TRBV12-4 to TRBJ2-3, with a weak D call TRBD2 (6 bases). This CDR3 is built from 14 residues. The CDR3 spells CASSPGLSADAQYF. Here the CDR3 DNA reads TGTGCCAGCAGTCCCGGACTAAGCGCAGATGCGCAGTATTTT.

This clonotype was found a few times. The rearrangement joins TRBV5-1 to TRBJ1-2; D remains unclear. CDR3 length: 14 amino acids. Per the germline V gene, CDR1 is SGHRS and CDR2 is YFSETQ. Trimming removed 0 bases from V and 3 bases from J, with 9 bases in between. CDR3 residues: CASSLDPGYYGYTF. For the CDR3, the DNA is TGCGCCAGCAGCTTGGACCCTGGGTACTATGGCTACACCTTC.

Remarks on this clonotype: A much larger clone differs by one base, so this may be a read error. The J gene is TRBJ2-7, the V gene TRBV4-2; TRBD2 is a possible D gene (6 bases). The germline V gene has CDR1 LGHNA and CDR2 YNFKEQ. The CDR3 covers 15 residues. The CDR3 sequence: CAGSQDLAGPAKQYF. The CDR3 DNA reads TGTGCCGGCAGCCAAGATCTGGCGGGGCCCGCCAAGCAGTACTTC.

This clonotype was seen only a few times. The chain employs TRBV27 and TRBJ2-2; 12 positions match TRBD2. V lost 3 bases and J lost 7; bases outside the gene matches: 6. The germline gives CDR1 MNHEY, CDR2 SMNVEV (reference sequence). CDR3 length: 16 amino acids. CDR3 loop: CASSFLAGGVFGELFF. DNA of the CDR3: TGTGCCAGCAGTTTTCTAGCGGGGGGGGTTTTCGGGGAGCTGTTTTTT.

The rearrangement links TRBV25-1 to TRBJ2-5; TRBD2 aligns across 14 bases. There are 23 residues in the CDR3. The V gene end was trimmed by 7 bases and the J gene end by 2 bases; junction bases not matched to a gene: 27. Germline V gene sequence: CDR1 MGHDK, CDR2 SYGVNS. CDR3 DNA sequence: TGTGCCAGCATCGGGGGACACCTCTTCCCGGGACTAGCGGGAGCAACCATTCAAGAGACCCAGTACTTC. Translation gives CASIGGHLFPGLAGATIQETQYF.

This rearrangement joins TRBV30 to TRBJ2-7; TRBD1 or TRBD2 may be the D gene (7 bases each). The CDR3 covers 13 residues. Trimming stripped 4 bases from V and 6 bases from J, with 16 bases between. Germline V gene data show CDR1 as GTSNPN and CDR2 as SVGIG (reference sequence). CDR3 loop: CAWMGGSGGEQYF. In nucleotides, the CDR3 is TGTGCCTGGATGGGGGGGTCAGGGGGCGAGCAGTACTTC.

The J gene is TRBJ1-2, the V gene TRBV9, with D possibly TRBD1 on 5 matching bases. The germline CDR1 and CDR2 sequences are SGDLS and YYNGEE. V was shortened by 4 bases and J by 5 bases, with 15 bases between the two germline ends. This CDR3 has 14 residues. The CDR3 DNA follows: TGTGCCAGCAGCCCTACAGACAGCCCATATGGCTACACCTTC. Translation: CASSPTDSPYGYTF.

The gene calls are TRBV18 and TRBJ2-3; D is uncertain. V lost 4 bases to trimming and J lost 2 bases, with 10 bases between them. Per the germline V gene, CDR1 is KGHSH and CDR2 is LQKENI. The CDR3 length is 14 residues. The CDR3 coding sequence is TGTGCCAGCTCACAATATCCAACCACAGATACGCAGTATTTT. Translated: CASSQYPTTDTQYF.

CDR3 DNA sequence: TGTGCCACCCAACCCGGGACCGGCTTACCGAAGCTGTTTTTT. Translation gives CATQPGTGLPKLFF. V and J are TRBV18 and TRBJ2-2; the D gene could be TRBD1 or TRBD2 (5 bases each). This CDR3 spans 14 amino acids. V was clipped by 10 bases and J by 12 bases, with 24 bases between them. The germline V gene encodes CDR1 KGHSH and CDR2 LQKENI.

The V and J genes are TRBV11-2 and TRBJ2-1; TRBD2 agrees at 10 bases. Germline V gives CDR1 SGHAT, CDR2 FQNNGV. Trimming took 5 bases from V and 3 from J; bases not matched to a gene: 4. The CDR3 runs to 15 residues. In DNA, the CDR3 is TGTGCCAGCAGCACCGGACTAGCGGTCTACAATGAGCAGTTCTTC. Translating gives CASSTGLAVYNEQFF.

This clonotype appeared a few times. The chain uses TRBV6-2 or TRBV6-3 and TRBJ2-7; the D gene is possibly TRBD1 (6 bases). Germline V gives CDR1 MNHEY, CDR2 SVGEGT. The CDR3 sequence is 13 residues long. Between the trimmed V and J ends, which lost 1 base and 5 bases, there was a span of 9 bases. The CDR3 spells CASSYFGTNEQYF. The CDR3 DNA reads TGTGCCAGCAGTTACTTCGGGACAAACGAGCAGTACTTC.

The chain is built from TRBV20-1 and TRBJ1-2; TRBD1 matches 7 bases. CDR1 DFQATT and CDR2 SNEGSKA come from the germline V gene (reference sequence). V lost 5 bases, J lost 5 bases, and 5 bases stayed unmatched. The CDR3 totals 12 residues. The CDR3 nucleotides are TGCAGTGCTGCTCCGGGACAGTATGGCTACACCTTC. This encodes CSAAPGQYGYTF.

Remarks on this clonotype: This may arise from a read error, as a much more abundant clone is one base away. The CDR3 DNA sequence: TGTGCCATCAGTGAGACCCGGGCCCCCGAGGCGGGCATTCAGTGCTTC. Protein: CAISETRAPEAGIQCF. The rearrangement links TRBV10-3 to TRBJ2-4, with TRBD2 as a possible D gene (5 bases). This CDR3 spans 16 amino acids. The germline CDR1 and CDR2 sequences are ENHRY and SYGVKD.

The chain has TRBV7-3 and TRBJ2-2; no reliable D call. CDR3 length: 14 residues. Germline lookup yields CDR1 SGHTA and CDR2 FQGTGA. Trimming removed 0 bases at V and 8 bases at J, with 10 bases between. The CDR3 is CASSLTGGSGELFF. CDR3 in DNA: TGTGCCAGCAGCTTAACGGGTGGATCAGGGGAGCTGTTTTTT.

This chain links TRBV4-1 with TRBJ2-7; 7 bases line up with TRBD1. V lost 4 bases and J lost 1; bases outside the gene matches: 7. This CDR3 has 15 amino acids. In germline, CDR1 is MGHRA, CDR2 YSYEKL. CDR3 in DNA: TGCGCCAGCAGCCGATCGACAGGGCCGTCCTACGAGCAGTACTTC. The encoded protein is CASSRSTGPSYEQYF.

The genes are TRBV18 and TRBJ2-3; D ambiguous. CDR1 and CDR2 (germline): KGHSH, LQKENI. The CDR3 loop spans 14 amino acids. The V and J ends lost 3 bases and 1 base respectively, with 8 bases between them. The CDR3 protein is CASSPFWRTDTQYF. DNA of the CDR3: TGTGCCAGCTCACCGTTCTGGCGCACAGATACGCAGTATTTT.

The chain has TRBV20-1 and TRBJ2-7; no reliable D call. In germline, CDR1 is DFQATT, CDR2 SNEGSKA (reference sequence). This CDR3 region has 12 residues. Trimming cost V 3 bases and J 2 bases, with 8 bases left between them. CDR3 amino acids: CSASRRAYEQYF. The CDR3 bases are TGCAGTGCTAGTCGCAGAGCCTACGAGCAGTACTTC.

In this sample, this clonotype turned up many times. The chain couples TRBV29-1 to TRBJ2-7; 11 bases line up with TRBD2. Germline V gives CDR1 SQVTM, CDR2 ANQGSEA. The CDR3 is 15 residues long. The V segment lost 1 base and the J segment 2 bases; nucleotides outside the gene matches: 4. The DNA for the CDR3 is TGCAGCGTTGAAGTCACTAGCGGGAGAACCTACGAGCAGTACTTC. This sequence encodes CSVEVTSGRTYEQYF.

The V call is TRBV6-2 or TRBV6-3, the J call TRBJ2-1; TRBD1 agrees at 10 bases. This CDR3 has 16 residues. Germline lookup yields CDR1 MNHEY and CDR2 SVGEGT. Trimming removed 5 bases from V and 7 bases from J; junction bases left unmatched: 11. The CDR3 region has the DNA TGTGCCAGCAGTCCGGCTGCCGGGACAGGGGTGAATGAGCAGTTCTTC. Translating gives CASSPAAGTGVNEQFF.

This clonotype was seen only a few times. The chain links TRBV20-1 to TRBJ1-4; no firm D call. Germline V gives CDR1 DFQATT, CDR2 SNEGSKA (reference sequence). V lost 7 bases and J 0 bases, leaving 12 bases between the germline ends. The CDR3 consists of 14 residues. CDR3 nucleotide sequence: TGCAGTGTGTACGGAGGGACAACTAATGAAAAACTGTTTTTT. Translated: CSVYGGTTNEKLFF.